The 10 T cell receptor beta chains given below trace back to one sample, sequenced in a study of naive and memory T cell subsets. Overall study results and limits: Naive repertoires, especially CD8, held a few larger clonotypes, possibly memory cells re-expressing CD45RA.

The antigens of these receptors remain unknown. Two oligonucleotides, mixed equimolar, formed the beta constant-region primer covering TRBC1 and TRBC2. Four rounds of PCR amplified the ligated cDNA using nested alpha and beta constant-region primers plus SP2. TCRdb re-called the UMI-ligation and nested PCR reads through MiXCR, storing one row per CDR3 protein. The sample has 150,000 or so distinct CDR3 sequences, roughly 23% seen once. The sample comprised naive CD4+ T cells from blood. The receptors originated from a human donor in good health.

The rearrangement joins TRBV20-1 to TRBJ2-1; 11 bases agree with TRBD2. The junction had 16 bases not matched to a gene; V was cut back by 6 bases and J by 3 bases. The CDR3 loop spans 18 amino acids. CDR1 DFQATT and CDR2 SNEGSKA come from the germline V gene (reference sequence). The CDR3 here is CSARGLAGGLTNYNEQFF. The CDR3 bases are TGCAGTGCCCGAGGGCTAGCGGGAGGCCTTACGAACTACAATGAGCAGTTCTTC.

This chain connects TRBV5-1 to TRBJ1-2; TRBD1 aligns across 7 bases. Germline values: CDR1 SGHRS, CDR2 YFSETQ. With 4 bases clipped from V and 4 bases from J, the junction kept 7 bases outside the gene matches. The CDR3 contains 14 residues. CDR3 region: CASSPTGFGYGYTF. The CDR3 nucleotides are TGCGCCAGCAGCCCGACAGGGTTTGGCTATGGCTACACCTTC. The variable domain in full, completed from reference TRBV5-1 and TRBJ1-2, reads KAGVTQTPRYLIKTRGQQVTLSCSPISGHRSVSWYQQTPGQGLQFLFEYFSETQRNKGNFPGRFSGRQFSNSRSEMNVSTLELGDSALYLCASSPTGFGYGYTFGSGTRLTVV.

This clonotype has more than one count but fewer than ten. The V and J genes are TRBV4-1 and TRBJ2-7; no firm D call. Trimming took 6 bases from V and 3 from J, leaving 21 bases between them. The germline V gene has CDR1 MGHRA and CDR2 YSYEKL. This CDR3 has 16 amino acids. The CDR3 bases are TGCGCCAGCAGGCAGATAGGGCGGACCCAGTTCTACGAGCAGTACTTC. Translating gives CASRQIGRTQFYEQYF.

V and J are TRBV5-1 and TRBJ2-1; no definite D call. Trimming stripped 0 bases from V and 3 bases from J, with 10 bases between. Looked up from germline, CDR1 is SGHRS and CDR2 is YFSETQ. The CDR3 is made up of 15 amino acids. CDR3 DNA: TGCGCCAGCAGCTTGGATGAAGTAGACTACAATGAGCAGTTCTTC. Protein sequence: CASSLDEVDYNEQFF. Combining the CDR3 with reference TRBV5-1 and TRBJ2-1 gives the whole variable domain KAGVTQTPRYLIKTRGQQVTLSCSPISGHRSVSWYQQTPGQGLQFLFEYFSETQRNKGNFPGRFSGRQFSNSRSEMNVSTLELGDSALYLCASSLDEVDYNEQFFGPGTRLTVL.

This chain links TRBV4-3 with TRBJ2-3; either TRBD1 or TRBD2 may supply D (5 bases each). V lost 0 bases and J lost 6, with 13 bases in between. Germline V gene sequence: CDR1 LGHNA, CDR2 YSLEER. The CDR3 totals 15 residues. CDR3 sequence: CASSQELAREDTQYF. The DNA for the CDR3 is TGCGCCAGCAGCCAAGAGCTTGCCAGGGAGGATACGCAGTATTTT.

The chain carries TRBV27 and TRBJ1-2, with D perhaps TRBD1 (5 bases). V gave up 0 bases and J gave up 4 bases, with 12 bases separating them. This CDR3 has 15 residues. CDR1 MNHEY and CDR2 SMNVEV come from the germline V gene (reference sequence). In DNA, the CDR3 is TGTGCCAGCAGTTTATCGATAAGGGGAGTCTATGGCTACACCTTC. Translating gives CASSLSIRGVYGYTF.

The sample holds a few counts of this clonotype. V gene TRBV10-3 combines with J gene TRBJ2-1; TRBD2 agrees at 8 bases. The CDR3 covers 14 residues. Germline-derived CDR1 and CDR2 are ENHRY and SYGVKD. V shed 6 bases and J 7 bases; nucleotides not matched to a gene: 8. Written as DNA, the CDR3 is TGTGCCATCAGAAGAACGGGAGGGGAAAATGAGCAGTTCTTC. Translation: CAIRRTGGENEQFF.

This CDR3 is CASSSSPLGLTGELFF. The CDR3 DNA reads TGTGCCAGCAGCAGTAGCCCACTGGGACTCACCGGGGAGCTGTTTTTT. This chain connects TRBV12-3 or TRBV12-4 to TRBJ2-2; D possibly corresponds to TRBD2 (6 bases). Trimming cost V 6 bases and J 4 bases, with 18 bases left between them. This CDR3 is built from 16 residues.

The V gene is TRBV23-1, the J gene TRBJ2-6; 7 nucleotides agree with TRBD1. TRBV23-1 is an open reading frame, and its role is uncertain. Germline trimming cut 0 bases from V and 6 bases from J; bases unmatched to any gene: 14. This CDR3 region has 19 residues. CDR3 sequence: CASSQSRRGPLIVANVLTF. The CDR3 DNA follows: TGCGCCAGCAGTCAATCGAGAAGGGGGCCCTTAATAGTGGCCAACGTCCTGACTTTC.

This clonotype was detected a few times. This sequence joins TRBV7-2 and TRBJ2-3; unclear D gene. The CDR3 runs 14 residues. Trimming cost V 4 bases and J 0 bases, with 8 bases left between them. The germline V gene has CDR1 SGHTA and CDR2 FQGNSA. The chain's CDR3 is CASSSRMSTDTQYF. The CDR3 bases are TGTGCCAGCAGCTCTCGAATGAGCACAGATACGCAGTATTTT.